These 30 T cell receptor beta chains were sequenced from one sample in a study of beta chain features in type 1 diabetes. Reverse transcription of all isolated RNA meant that expressed TCRB transcripts were sequenced. The table came from immunoSEQ multiplex PCR; TCRdb's copy has only in-frame clones and leaves some out. In the table there are around 430,000 clones, about 32% of which are singletons. The sequencing input was naive CD4+ T cells from blood. These receptor sequences come from a man aged 18 to 30 in good health.

This clone was seen only a few times. The V gene is TRBV30, the J gene TRBJ1-5; D is ambiguous. Germline V lookup: CDR1 GTSNPN, CDR2 SVGIG (reference sequence). The V end was cut by 3 bases, the J end by 9 bases, with 15 bases between. The CDR3 is 13 residues long. As DNA, the CDR3 is TGTGCCTGGAGGGACGCCTGGCGGGGGCCCCAGCATTTT. It translates to CAWRDAWRGPQHF.

This clone was counted only a few times. In DNA, the CDR3 is TGTGCCTGGAGCATAGGGGACAGCTCCAATGAGCAGTTCTTC. It codes for CAWSIGDSSNEQFF. V is TRBV30 and J is TRBJ2-1; 7 bases are shared with TRBD1. V dropped 3 bases and J dropped 6; count of bases not matched to a gene: 8. The CDR3 runs 14 residues. Germline CDR1 is GTSNPN and CDR2 is SVGIG (reference sequence).

The chain joins TRBV15 to TRBJ2-1; TRBD1 matches 10 bases. This CDR3 has 14 residues. Germline V lookup: CDR1 LNHNV, CDR2 YYDKDF (reference sequence). Trimming removed 5 bases from V and 6 bases from J; junction bases left unmatched: 4. CDR3 in amino acids: CATSRRTGGNEQFF. CDR3 in DNA: TGTGCCACCAGCCGCAGGACAGGGGGCAATGAGCAGTTCTTC.

This clone turned up a few times. The chain combines TRBV30 with TRBJ1-4; TRBD1 matches at 12 bases. V lost 7 bases, J lost 4 bases, and 13 bases stayed unmatched. The V gene's germline CDR1 is GTSNPN and CDR2 SVGIG (reference sequence). This CDR3 region has 17 residues. Written as DNA, the CDR3 is TGTGCCTCCTTGTCCGGGACAGGGGGCCCGATTAATGAAAAACTGTTTTTT. Amino acid sequence: CASLSGTGGPINEKLFF. The full variable domain, with the rest looked up from reference TRBV30 and TRBJ1-4, is SQTIHQWPATLVQPVGSPLSLECTVEGTSNPNLYWYRQAAGRGLQLLFYSVGIGQISSEVPQNLSASRPQDRQFILSSKKLLLSDSGFYLCASLSGTGGPINEKLFFGSGTQLSVL.

This clone was recorded only once. The chain combines TRBV29-1 with TRBJ2-5, with D possibly being TRBD2 (6 bases). This CDR3 has 13 residues. Germline V gives CDR1 SQVTM, CDR2 ANQGSEA. V gave up 0 bases and J gave up 6 bases, with 11 bases separating them. CDR3 residues: CSVEDGGSKTQYF. The CDR3 region has the DNA TGCAGCGTTGAAGATGGGGGGTCGAAGACCCAGTACTTC.

There are a few counts of this clone. V and J are TRBV19 and TRBJ2-1; 11 positions agree with TRBD2. V was clipped by 3 bases and J by 0 bases; unmatched bases: 4. This CDR3 spans 17 amino acids. Germline V gene data show CDR1 as LNHDA and CDR2 as SQIVND (reference sequence). The CDR3 nucleotides are TGTGCCAGTAGTATCGGCACTAGCGGGAGCTCCTACAATGAGCAGTTCTTC. Amino acid sequence: CASSIGTSGSSYNEQFF.

The V call is TRBV5-1, the J call TRBJ2-3; D is undetermined. Germline V CDR1 and CDR2: SGHRS, YFSETQ. Trimming shortened V by 1 base and J by 2 bases, and 2 bases separated the two germline ends. This CDR3 spans 12 amino acids. In DNA form, the CDR3 reads TGCGCCAGCAGCTTGTACACAGATACGCAGTATTTT. Amino acids: CASSLYTDTQYF. Combining the CDR3 with reference TRBV5-1 and TRBJ2-3 gives the whole variable domain KAGVTQTPRYLIKTRGQQVTLSCSPISGHRSVSWYQQTPGQGLQFLFEYFSETQRNKGNFPGRFSGRQFSNSRSEMNVSTLELGDSALYLCASSLYTDTQYFGPGTRLTVL.

CDR3 bases: TGCGCCAGCAGCCAGGGTGGCCAGGGTGTTAACTATGGCTACACCTTC. This translates into CASSQGGQGVNYGYTF. V gene TRBV4-1 combines with J gene TRBJ1-2; a weak D match, TRBD1 (5 bases). The V gene's germline CDR1 is MGHRA and CDR2 YSYEKL. Trimming stripped 3 bases from V and 1 base from J, with 15 bases between. There are 16 residues in the CDR3.

J is TRBJ1-2 and V is TRBV30, with a possible D match to TRBD1 (6 bases). Germline-derived CDR1 and CDR2 are GTSNPN and SVGIG (reference sequence). The CDR3 consists of 14 residues. The ends were cut back, 8 bases at V and 3 bases at J, with 19 bases in the middle. This CDR3 is CAAHPGAGDYGYTF. The CDR3 coding sequence is TGTGCCGCCCACCCAGGGGCCGGGGACTATGGCTACACCTTC.

This chain uses TRBV30 with TRBJ2-5; no firm D call. Germline V lookup: CDR1 GTSNPN, CDR2 SVGIG (reference sequence). The V end lost 7 bases, the J end lost 5 bases, and 8 bases lay between the germline ends. CDR3 size: 10 residues. The DNA for the CDR3 is TGTGCCTCCGGAAGCGAGACCCAGTACTTC. It yields the protein CASGSETQYF.

The chain uses TRBV30 and TRBJ2-7, with D possibly being TRBD2 (5 bases). Germline V CDR1 and CDR2: GTSNPN, SVGIG (reference sequence). The CDR3 length is 13 residues. Trimming took 5 bases from V and 3 from J, leaving 14 bases between them. In DNA, the CDR3 is TGTGCCTGGGCCAGCGGCGGTTACTACGAGCAGTACTTC. It encodes CAWASGGYYEQYF.

The gene calls are TRBV29-1 and TRBJ2-7; unclear D gene. The CDR3 sequence is 15 residues long. V lost 1 base and J 0 bases, leaving 13 bases between the germline ends. Germline V gene lookup returns CDR1 SQVTM and CDR2 ANQGSEA. CDR3 sequence reads: CSVEGRQMGSYEQYF. The DNA for the CDR3 is TGCAGCGTTGAAGGCCGGCAAATGGGCTCCTACGAGCAGTACTTC.

This clone was detected only a few times. V usage is TRBV7-6 and J usage is TRBJ2-7; 7 nucleotides agree with TRBD2. After removal of 4 bases from V and 6 bases from J, the junction contained 3 bases not matched to a gene. The CDR3 spans 12 residues. Germline CDR1 reads SGHVS; CDR2 reads FNYEAQ. CDR3 region: CASSSWEGEQYF. CDR3 DNA sequence: TGTGCCAGCAGCTCGTGGGAGGGCGAGCAGTACTTC.

This clone came up a few times. CDR3 in amino acids: CASSGEGSSYNEQFF. CDR3 coding DNA: TGTGCCAGCAGCGGAGAGGGAAGCTCCTACAATGAGCAGTTCTTC. This chain uses TRBV9 with TRBJ2-1; the D gene is possibly TRBD2 (5 bases). Germline V gives CDR1 SGDLS, CDR2 YYNGEE. The ends were cut back, 3 bases at V and 0 bases at J, with 10 bases in the middle. The CDR3 sequence is 15 residues long.

A few counts support this clone. Sequence at one end of the junction differs from germline and may be a read error. The CDR3 DNA follows: TGCGCCAGCAGCCAAGATCACGGGGACGCCCTTGTGCACTTC. It codes for CASSQDHGDALVHF. The V gene is TRBV4-3, the J gene TRBJ2-7, with D possibly called TRBD1 or TRBD2 (5 bases each). From germline, CDR1 is LGHNA and CDR2 YSLEER. CDR3 size: 14 residues.

Only a few counts were recorded for this clone. CDR3 in amino acids: CASSLGPGEQFF. The CDR3 DNA is TGTGCCAGCAGCTTGGGGCCTGGTGAGCAGTTCTTC. The chain recombines TRBV5-6 with TRBJ2-1; the D is unclear. Germline V lookup: CDR1 SGHDT, CDR2 YYEEEE. The CDR3 is made up of 12 amino acids. V lost 0 bases and J 9 bases, leaving 7 bases between the germline ends.

The table lists this clone with a few counts. This chain connects TRBV1 to TRBJ2-7; the tabulated D call, TRBD1, remains unverified against the DNA. TRBV1 is given as a pseudogene. This CDR3 has 13 residues. The CDR3 DNA reads TGCACCAGCAGCCACCAGGGTACCGACGAGCAGTACTTC. Its protein product is CTSSHQGTDEQYF.

CDR3 sequence reads: CASSSLAVLWEQYF. The CDR3 DNA sequence: TGTGCCAGCAGTTCGCTAGCGGTCCTCTGGGAGCAGTACTTC. The chain couples TRBV27 to TRBJ2-7; 7 bases match TRBD2. Trimming at V came to 4 bases and at J to 7 bases, leaving 10 bases not matched to a gene. Germline lookup yields CDR1 MNHEY and CDR2 SMNVEV (reference sequence). The CDR3 extends over 14 amino acids.

This clone was counted a few times. This rearrangement joins TRBV29-1 to TRBJ2-2, with D perhaps TRBD1 (5 bases). Germline V gives CDR1 SQVTM, CDR2 ANQGSEA. Trimming stripped 3 bases from V and 6 bases from J, with 8 bases between. The CDR3 is 12 amino acids. The CDR3 loop is CSVEKGSGELFF. CDR3 bases: TGCAGCGTTGAGAAGGGGTCCGGGGAGCTGTTTTTT.

This clone has a handful of counts. The V gene is TRBV25-1, the J gene TRBJ2-4; D perhaps matches TRBD1 (5 bases). Germline CDR1 and CDR2: MGHDK and SYGVNS. V dropped 1 base and J dropped 4 bases, with 11 bases sitting between them. CDR3 length: 15 residues. CDR3 sequence: CASSEFQGNKNIQYF. CDR3 in DNA: TGTGCCAGCAGTGAATTTCAGGGCAATAAAAACATTCAGTACTTC.

On this clone itself: The limits of the CDR3 on the DNA are not certain, so only TCRdb's listed CDR3 is given. V gene TRBV7-2 combines with J gene TRBJ2-4; the tabulated D call, TRBD2, remains unverified against the DNA. With termini counted, the CDR3 has 14 amino acids. From germline, CDR1 is SGHTA and CDR2 FQGNSA. CDR3 loop: CASSSLERENIQYF.

This sequence joins TRBV27 and TRBJ2-5; TRBD1 agrees at 10 bases. The CDR3 runs 15 residues. The V gene's germline CDR1 is MNHEY and CDR2 SMNVEV (reference sequence). V was pared by 3 bases and J by 4 bases, with 5 bases of the junction left unmatched. The DNA for the CDR3 is TGTGCCAGCAGTTTCGGACAGGGGGTAGCAGAGACCCAGTACTTC. Its translation: CASSFGQGVAETQYF.

V usage is TRBV4-3 and J usage is TRBJ2-3, with D unclear. With 3 bases removed from V and 6 bases from J, the gap between germline ends came to 16 bases. Germline assignment: CDR1 LGHNA and CDR2 YSLEER. CDR3 length: 15 amino acids. CDR3: CASSHQVNSRDTQYF. CDR3 nucleotide sequence: TGCGCCAGCAGCCACCAGGTCAACTCCAGGGATACGCAGTATTTT.

The chain employs TRBV5-1 and TRBJ1-1, with a weak D call TRBD1 (5 bases). Germline CDR1 is SGHRS and CDR2 is YFSETQ. The CDR3 length is 15 residues. V lost 6 bases to trimming and J lost 1 base, with 16 bases between them. The CDR3 DNA sequence: TGCGCCAGCACCATGGGGCGGACTGGGAACACTGAAGCTTTCTTT. It specifies CASTMGRTGNTEAFF.

This clone was counted only a few times. V and J are TRBV29-1 and TRBJ1-2; 8 bases map to TRBD1. Trimming took 1 base from V and 2 from J; bases not matched to a gene: 9. This CDR3 contains 16 residues. Germline V CDR1 and CDR2: SQVTM, ANQGSEA. The CDR3 sequence: CSVEVLGQGSNYGYTF. The CDR3 bases are TGCAGCGTTGAAGTTTTAGGACAGGGTTCAAACTATGGCTACACCTTC.

This chain joins TRBV25-1 and TRBJ1-2; D is undetermined. The CDR3 extends over 12 amino acids. V lost 3 bases to trimming and J lost 5 bases, with 7 bases between them. CDR1 and CDR2 (germline): MGHDK, SYGVNS. This CDR3 is CASSDVGYGYTF. As DNA, the CDR3 is TGTGCCAGCAGTGACGTCGGGTATGGCTACACCTTC.

The chain has TRBV7-2 and TRBJ2-5, with 14 bases matching TRBD2. The germline gives CDR1 SGHTA, CDR2 FQGNSA. V lost 5 bases to trimming and J lost 5 bases; unmatched junction nucleotides: 7. The CDR3 runs 16 residues. The CDR3 coding sequence is TGTGCCAGCAGCCGGGGGACTAGCGGGAGCTGGGAGACCCAGTACTTC. This encodes CASSRGTSGSWETQYF.

V and J are TRBV7-2 and TRBJ2-7; 13 bases are a match to TRBD2. Unmatched junction bases numbered 6, after V lost 6 bases and J lost 4 bases. The CDR3 is 15 amino acids. Germline V gene lookup returns CDR1 SGHTA and CDR2 FQGNSA. The CDR3: CASSHGLAGEYEQYF. The CDR3 DNA reads as TGTGCCAGCAGTCACGGACTAGCGGGAGAGTACGAGCAGTACTTC.

This chain connects TRBV27 to TRBJ2-7; D gene ambiguous. Germline V gene lookup returns CDR1 MNHEY and CDR2 SMNVEV (reference sequence). Trimming left V 1 base short and J 0 bases short, with 16 bases between. The CDR3 is 17 amino acids. The CDR3 sequence: CASSLWATPGYSYEQYF. As DNA, the CDR3 is TGTGCCAGCAGTTTATGGGCGACCCCAGGTTACTCCTACGAGCAGTACTTC.

The chain couples TRBV9 to TRBJ2-5; TRBD1 matches at 9 bases. Germline assignment: CDR1 SGDLS and CDR2 YYNGEE. The V gene end was trimmed by 2 bases and the J gene end by 3 bases; junction bases not matched to a gene: 5. CDR3 length equals 15 residues. The CDR3 is CASSVLRTGEETQYF. The CDR3 DNA reads TGTGCCAGCAGCGTTCTCCGGACAGGGGAAGAGACCCAGTACTTC.